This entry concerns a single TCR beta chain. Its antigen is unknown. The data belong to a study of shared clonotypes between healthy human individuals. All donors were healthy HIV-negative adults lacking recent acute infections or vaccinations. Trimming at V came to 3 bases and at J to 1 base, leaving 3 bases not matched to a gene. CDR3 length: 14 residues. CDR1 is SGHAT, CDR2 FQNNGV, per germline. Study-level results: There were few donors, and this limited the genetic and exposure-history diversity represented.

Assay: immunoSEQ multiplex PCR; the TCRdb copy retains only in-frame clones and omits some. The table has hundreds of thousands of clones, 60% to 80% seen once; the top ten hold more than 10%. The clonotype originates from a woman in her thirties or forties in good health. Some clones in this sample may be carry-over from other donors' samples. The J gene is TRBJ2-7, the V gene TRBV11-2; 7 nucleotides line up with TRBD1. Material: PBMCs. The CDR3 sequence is CASSFAQGSYEQYF. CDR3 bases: TGTGCCAGCAGCTTCGCACAGGGGTCCTACGAGCAGTACTTC. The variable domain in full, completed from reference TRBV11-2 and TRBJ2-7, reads EAGVAQSPRYKIIEKRQSVAFWCNPISGHATLYWYQQILGQGPKLLIQFQNNGVVDDSQLPKDRFSAERLKGVDSTLKIQPAKLEDSAVYLCASSFAQGSYEQYFGPGTRLTVT.